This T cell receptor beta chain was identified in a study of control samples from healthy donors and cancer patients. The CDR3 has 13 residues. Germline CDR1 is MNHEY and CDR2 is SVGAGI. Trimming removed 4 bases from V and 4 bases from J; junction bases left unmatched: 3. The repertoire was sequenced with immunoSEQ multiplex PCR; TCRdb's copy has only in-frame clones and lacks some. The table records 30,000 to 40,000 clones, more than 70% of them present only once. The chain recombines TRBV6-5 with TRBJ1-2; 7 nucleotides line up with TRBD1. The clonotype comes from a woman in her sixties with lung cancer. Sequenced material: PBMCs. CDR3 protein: CASSFGQAYGYTF. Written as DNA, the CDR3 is TGTGCCAGCAGTTTTGGACAGGCCTATGGCTACACCTTC.